The present TCR beta chain was sequenced within a study of T-cell memory formation after mild COVID-19. Amplification by 5'RACE using constant-segment primers produced TCR alpha and TCR beta cDNA libraries that carried sample barcodes and UMIs. TCRdb re-analysed the 5' RACE reads in MiXCR, keeping a single row per CDR3 protein. The sample consists of around 470,000 distinct CDR3 sequences, over 15% of them appearing once. The CDR3 totals 13 residues. V was trimmed by 5 bases and J by 6 bases, leaving 11 bases between them. The V gene's germline CDR1 is WSHSY and CDR2 SAAADI. The table lists this clonotype with a few counts. Its antigen is not known. Overall study results and limits: Shrinking CD4+ clones were chiefly CM and EM; CD8+ ones were chiefly EMRA.

This TCR derives from an adult woman who had mild COVID-19 (a few samples of this study predate the infection). Cell type and time point are not known. The sequenced sample consisted of PBMCs or a T cell subset sorted from them (not recorded which). The V gene is TRBV10-2, the J gene TRBJ2-1; D is perhaps TRBD2 (6 bases). CDR3 in amino acids: CASSLSGFNEQFF. In DNA, the CDR3 is TGCGCCAGCAGTCTAAGCGGGTTCAATGAGCAGTTCTTC.